The entry that follows covers one T cell receptor beta chain sequence. The method was immunoSEQ multiplex PCR; TCRdb's version includes in-frame clones alone and lacks a portion of them. The table records 90,000 or so clones, around nine tenths of them present only once. The source of the sample is a study of control samples from healthy donors and cancer patients. Germline V gives CDR1 MGHRA, CDR2 YSYEKL. CDR3 length equals 17 residues. The trim removed 1 base at V and 4 bases at J, leaving 10 bases unmatched. The sequenced sample consisted of blood. The clonotype comes from a woman aged 55-70 years in good health. The chain employs TRBV4-1 and TRBJ2-1, with 7 positions matching TRBD2. CDR3 sequence reads: CASSQGRRASGYNEQFF. The CDR3 DNA follows: TGCGCCAGCAGCCAAGGTCGTCGCGCTAGCGGATACAATGAGCAGTTCTTC.